These 30 T cell receptor beta chains came from one sample sequenced in a study of T cell responses to AZD1222 COVID-19 vaccine. The method was immunoSEQ multiplex PCR; TCRdb's version includes in-frame clones alone and lacks a portion of them. The table includes roughly 150,000 clones, about 83% detected once. Sequencing was performed on peripheral blood, taken 28 days after the second AZD1222 dose. These receptor sequences come from an adult who received the AZD1222 COVID-19 vaccine.

This chain connects TRBV10-3 to TRBJ1-2; 7 bases are a match to TRBD1. The CDR3 has 14 amino acids. V was clipped by 4 bases and J by 7 bases; unmatched bases: 9. In germline, CDR1 is ENHRY, CDR2 SYGVKD. The CDR3 nucleotides are TGTGCCATCAGTGGCGGGAGACAGGGCGGTGGCTACACCTTC. This encodes CAISGGRQGGGYTF.

Turning to this clone: The sample has other DNA sequences that encode this CDR3 too. The chain is built from TRBV7-2 and TRBJ1-5, with TRBD1 matching over 8 bases. The V gene's germline CDR1 is SGHTA and CDR2 FQGNSA. V dropped 5 bases and J dropped 4; count of bases not matched to a gene: 4. The CDR3 consists of 14 residues. The CDR3 region is CASSLDRGNQPQHF. CDR3 bases: TGTGCCAGCAGCCTAGACAGGGGAAATCAGCCCCAGCATTTT.

This clone was observed a handful of times. CDR3 sequence (DNA): TGTGCCACCAGTGATCGGACAGGGGGGCAAGAGACCCAGTACTTC. The encoded protein is CATSDRTGGQETQYF. The J gene is TRBJ2-5, the V gene TRBV24-1; TRBD1 matches 10 bases. Unmatched junction bases numbered 2, after V lost 3 bases and J lost 2 bases. The germline CDR1 and CDR2 sequences are KGHDR and SFDVKD. CDR3 size: 15 residues.

This clone occurred once. The V gene is TRBV5-1, the J gene TRBJ2-3, with D possibly being TRBD2 (6 bases). The V gene's germline CDR1 is SGHRS and CDR2 YFSETQ. The V gene lost 3 bases and the J gene lost 8 bases, with 13 bases spanning the gap. This CDR3 spans 13 amino acids. The chain's CDR3 is CASSWDSTPTQYF. The CDR3 coding sequence is TGCGCCAGCAGCTGGGACTCGACACCTACGCAGTATTTT.

The gene calls are TRBV12-3 or TRBV12-4 and TRBJ1-2; TRBD1 might be the D (5 bases). The V end was cut by 6 bases, the J end by 7 bases, with 12 bases between. The length of the CDR3 is 12 residues. The CDR3 region is CASRTTGTGYTF. The CDR3 DNA reads TGTGCCAGCAGAACCACAGGAACTGGCTACACCTTC.

The V call is TRBV6-5, the J call TRBJ1-4, with unresolved D. The CDR3 spans 12 residues. CDR1 and CDR2 (germline): MNHEY, SVGAGI. V shed 6 bases and J shed 8 bases, with 10 bases lying between them. CDR3 loop: CASRDGGEKLFF. The CDR3 bases are TGTGCCAGCAGGGACGGAGGGGAAAAACTGTTTTTT.

V gene TRBV3-1 (or the pseudogene TRBV3-2) combines with J gene TRBJ1-2; D remains unclear. Germline assignment: CDR1 LGHDT and CDR2 YNNKEL (reference sequence). V lost 4 bases to trimming and J lost 1 base, with 10 bases between them. The CDR3 runs to 14 residues. The CDR3 DNA sequence: TGTGCCAGCAGCCTAAGCGGGGATAACTATGGCTACACCTTC. This gives the protein CASSLSGDNYGYTF.

The genes are TRBV5-1 and TRBJ1-1; unclear D gene. Germline values: CDR1 SGHRS, CDR2 YFSETQ. The CDR3 has 14 residues. V lost 5 bases and J lost 2, with 13 bases in between. CDR3 sequence (DNA): TGCGCCAGCAGTCAGGTCAGCGTTAACACTGAAGCTTTCTTT. It specifies CASSQVSVNTEAFF.

This clone was recorded once. This chain links TRBV5-4 with TRBJ2-7; 12 bases are a match to TRBD1. The germline V gene has CDR1 SGHNT and CDR2 YYREEE (reference sequence). This CDR3 has 15 amino acids. After removal of 4 bases from V and 4 bases from J, the junction contained 6 bases not matched to a gene. For the CDR3, the DNA is TGTGCCAGCAGCCCTGGGACAGGGGGCCCATACGAGCAGTACTTC. Amino acid sequence: CASSPGTGGPYEQYF.

The chain recombines TRBV6-4 with TRBJ1-1; TRBD1 might be the D (5 bases). V lost 6 bases and J lost 1, with 15 bases in between. The length of the CDR3 is 15 residues. Germline V gives CDR1 MRHNA, CDR2 SNTAGT. The CDR3 loop reads CASRSQSGANTEAFF. Written as DNA, the CDR3 is TGTGCCAGCAGAAGCCAAAGTGGGGCGAACACTGAAGCTTTCTTT.

This chain links TRBV10-2 with TRBJ1-6, with D perhaps matching TRBD1 (5 bases). There are 14 residues in the CDR3. The V gene's germline CDR1 is WSHSY and CDR2 SAAADI. V lost 2 bases and J 9 bases, leaving 11 bases between the germline ends. The CDR3 here is CASSEGTVVSPLHF. The DNA of the CDR3 is TGCGCCAGCAGTGAGGGGACGGTAGTTTCACCCCTCCACTTT.

This chain links TRBV29-1 with TRBJ1-2; D gene uncertain. The CDR3 loop spans 13 amino acids. In germline, CDR1 is SQVTM, CDR2 ANQGSEA. The V end lost 7 bases, the J end lost 2 bases, and 14 bases lay between the germline ends. The CDR3 DNA reads as TGCAGCGCATTGTACTCTTTCAACTATGGCTACACCTTC. It is translated as CSALYSFNYGYTF. The full variable domain, in which reference TRBV29-1 and TRBJ1-2 provide the parts outside the CDR3, is SAVISQKPSRDICQRGTSLTIQCQVDSQVTMMFWYRQQPGQSLTLIATANQGSEATYESGFVIDKFPISRPNLTFSTLTVSNMSPEDSSIYLCSALYSFNYGYTFGSGTRLTVV.

This rearrangement joins TRBV19 to TRBJ1-6, with D unclear. The ends were cut back, 3 bases at V and 6 bases at J, with 9 bases in the middle. This CDR3 spans 14 amino acids. The germline V gene has CDR1 LNHDA and CDR2 SQIVND (reference sequence). As DNA, the CDR3 is TGTGCCAGTAGTATGGTCCTGGGTAATTCACCCCTCCACTTT. Residues: CASSMVLGNSPLHF.

This chain joins TRBV6-2 or TRBV6-3 and TRBJ1-1; 7 bases fit TRBD1. The CDR3 runs to 15 residues. CDR1 is MNHEY, CDR2 SVGEGT, per germline. With 5 bases clipped from V and 4 bases from J, the junction kept 10 bases outside the gene matches. The CDR3 loop is CASSRTGAQVTEAFF. The CDR3 nucleotides read TGTGCCAGCAGTAGAACAGGGGCGCAAGTCACTGAAGCTTTCTTT.

The gene calls are TRBV21-1 and TRBJ1-1; the table's D call of TRBD1 was not tested on the DNA. TRBV21-1 corresponds to a pseudogene. The CDR3 sequence is 17 residues long. The CDR3 is CASSTWTGKRRDTEAFF. The CDR3 coding sequence is TGTGCCAGCAGCACCTGGACAGGGAAGAGGCGCGACACTGAAGCTTTCTTT.

V and J are TRBV11-2 and TRBJ1-5, with D possibly TRBD1 on 6 matching bases. CDR3 length: 14 residues. Deletions cut 5 bases from V and 7 bases from J, with 15 bases between. Germline V CDR1 and CDR2: SGHAT, FQNNGV. The CDR3 bases are TGTGCCAGCAGCCTCAAGGGGGACAACCAGCCCCAGCATTTT. Its translation is CASSLKGDNQPQHF.

This chain uses TRBV19 with TRBJ1-1, with 12 bases aligning to TRBD1. The junction had 9 bases not matched to a gene; V was cut back by 6 bases and J by 4 bases. Germline values: CDR1 LNHDA, CDR2 SQIVND (reference sequence). This CDR3 contains 16 residues. The CDR3 here is CASRPGQGALGTEAFF. DNA for the CDR3: TGTGCCAGTAGACCGGGACAGGGGGCGCTGGGCACTGAAGCTTTCTTT.

J is TRBJ2-1 and V is TRBV7-9, with TRBD1 identical over 9 bases. The junction had 13 bases not matched to a gene; V was cut back by 5 bases and J by 8 bases. Germline CDR1 is SEHNR and CDR2 is FQNEAQ (reference sequence). CDR3 length: 16 amino acids. CDR3 DNA sequence: TGTGCCAGCAGCCCAAGAACGGGACAGGGTAGGGATGAGCAGTTCTTC. Translated, it gives CASSPRTGQGRDEQFF.

The chain couples TRBV27 to TRBJ1-2; weak D call: TRBD1 (5 bases). V lost 6 bases and J 4 bases, leaving 15 bases between the germline ends. The CDR3 is 14 residues long. CDR1 and CDR2 from the germline V gene are MNHEY and SMNVEV (reference sequence). The CDR3 bases are TGTGCCAGCAGCCCGAGCGGGGGTGGCTATGGCTACACCTTC. This translates into CASSPSGGGYGYTF.

V gene TRBV10-3 combines with J gene TRBJ2-3; 8 nucleotides line up with TRBD1. The trim removed 8 bases at V and 5 bases at J, leaving 6 bases unmatched. Germline V gene lookup returns CDR1 ENHRY and CDR2 SYGVKD. The CDR3 has 13 residues. The CDR3 spells CAILQGAGDTQYF. The CDR3 DNA sequence: TGTGCCATCCTCCAGGGGGCGGGAGATACGCAGTATTTT.

The V and J genes are TRBV3-1 (or the pseudogene TRBV3-2) and TRBJ2-2; D is possibly TRBD1 or TRBD2 (6 bases each). The CDR3 spans 17 residues. V was shortened by 0 bases and J by 0 bases, with 11 bases between the two germline ends. Per the germline V gene, CDR1 is LGHDT and CDR2 is YNNKEL (reference sequence). The CDR3 loop reads CASSQDLGGANTGELFF. The CDR3 coding sequence is TGTGCCAGCAGCCAAGATTTGGGGGGCGCGAACACCGGGGAGCTGTTTTTT.

CDR3 loop: CASTQGFNEQFF. The CDR3 coding sequence is TGTGCCAGTACCCAGGGATTCAATGAGCAGTTCTTC. The chain is built from TRBV19 and TRBJ2-1, with TRBD1 as a possible D gene (5 bases). This CDR3 has 12 residues. V lost 7 bases, J lost 6 bases, and 10 bases lay in between. CDR1 is LNHDA and CDR2 is SQIVND in the germline V gene (reference sequence).

A few counts support this clone. The chain links TRBV5-1 to TRBJ2-6, with TRBD1 as a possible D gene (5 bases). Deletions cut 5 bases from V and 0 bases from J, with 12 bases between. This CDR3 has 16 amino acids. Germline V gives CDR1 SGHRS, CDR2 YFSETQ. CDR3 protein: CASRRDRVSGANVLTF. As DNA, the CDR3 is TGCGCCAGCAGAAGAGACAGAGTCTCTGGGGCCAACGTCCTGACTTTC. Variable domain in full (rest from reference TRBV5-1 and TRBJ2-6): KAGVTQTPRYLIKTRGQQVTLSCSPISGHRSVSWYQQTPGQGLQFLFEYFSETQRNKGNFPGRFSGRQFSNSRSEMNVSTLELGDSALYLCASRRDRVSGANVLTFGAGSRLTVL.

This chain uses TRBV9 with TRBJ1-4; D not certain. Germline V CDR1 and CDR2: SGDLS, YYNGEE. CDR3 length: 15 residues. The V and J ends lost 0 bases and 4 bases respectively, with 10 bases between them. The DNA of the CDR3 is TGTGCCAGCAGCGTAGCAGGCGCCGTTAATGAAAAACTGTTTTTT. Its protein product is CASSVAGAVNEKLFF.

V usage is TRBV19 and J usage is TRBJ1-2; 7 bases agree with TRBD1. The trim removed 3 bases at V and 6 bases at J, leaving 1 base unmatched. The CDR3 contains 12 residues. Germline V lookup: CDR1 LNHDA, CDR2 SQIVND (reference sequence). This CDR3 reads CASSITGDGYTF. CDR3 DNA sequence: TGTGCCAGTAGTATTACAGGGGATGGCTACACCTTC. Filled out from reference TRBV19 and TRBJ1-2, the complete variable domain reads DGGITQSPKYLFRKEGQNVTLSCEQNLNHDAMYWYRQDPGQGLRLIYYSQIVNDFQKGDIAEGYSVSREKKESFPLTVTSAQKNPTAFYLCASSITGDGYTFGSGTRLTVV.

The V call is TRBV6-5, the J call TRBJ1-2; no definite D call. The germline gives CDR1 MNHEY, CDR2 SVGAGI. V shed 6 bases and J shed 5 bases, with 10 bases lying between them. The CDR3 contains 12 residues. The CDR3 reads CASRSLKYGYTF. CDR3 sequence (DNA): TGTGCCAGCAGGTCCCTTAAGTATGGCTACACCTTC.

J is TRBJ2-5 and V is TRBV11-3, with 7 bases matching TRBD2. Germline CDR1 is SGHNT and CDR2 is YENEEA. V was clipped by 8 bases and J by 3 bases; unmatched bases: 6. The CDR3 has 13 amino acids. CDR3 protein: CASAVRGEETQYF. DNA for the CDR3: TGTGCCAGCGCCGTCCGGGGGGAAGAGACCCAGTACTTC.

J is TRBJ1-1 and V is TRBV18; perhaps TRBD1 as D (5 bases). This CDR3 comprises 14 residues. Germline V lookup: CDR1 KGHSH, CDR2 LQKENI. Deletions cut 0 bases from V and 7 bases from J, with 12 bases between. The CDR3 loop is CASSPPSREVEAFF. As DNA, the CDR3 is TGTGCCAGCTCACCACCGTCCAGGGAAGTTGAAGCTTTCTTT. Based on the CDR3 plus reference TRBV18 and TRBJ1-1, the full variable domain is NAGVMQNPRHLVRRRGQEARLRCSPMKGHSHVYWYRQLPEEGLKFMVYLQKENIIDESGMPKERFSAEFPKEGPSILRIQQVVRGDSAAYFCASSPPSREVEAFFGQGTRLTVV.

The CDR3 DNA sequence: TGTGCCAGCGACGGGGGGAACACCGGGGAGCTGTTTTTT. It is translated as CASDGGNTGELFF. This chain uses TRBV18 with TRBJ2-2; TRBD2 might be the D (6 bases). CDR1 and CDR2 (germline): KGHSH, LQKENI. Trimming took 8 bases from V and 1 from J, leaving 8 bases between them. The CDR3 contains 13 residues.

The chain combines TRBV12-3 or TRBV12-4 with TRBJ1-3; no firm D call. The CDR3 extends over 13 amino acids. Deletions cut 7 bases from V and 4 bases from J, with 11 bases between. The CDR3 DNA follows: TGTGCCAGCAATCCCCCGAGGGGAAACACCATATATTTT. Residues: CASNPPRGNTIYF.